This section outlines one TCR beta chain sequence together with its context. The antigen is unknown. The donors were part of the validation cohort of some 120 subjects. That cohort was separate from the first cohort, which comprised about 730 subjects. Here immunoSEQ multiplex PCR was the method, and the copy in TCRdb shows in-frame clones only, minus some. The profile shows about 130,000 clones, more than 95% of them singletons. This record comes from a study of cytomegalovirus exposure and HLA in healthy donors. Study findings and constraints: The study labeled 150 or so TCR beta chains cytomegalovirus-associated. First-cohort TCR clusters tended to co-occur in the approximately 130 validation repertoires, a later analysis found.

The CDR3 runs 15 residues. CDR1 and CDR2 from the germline V gene are SEHNR and FQNEAQ (reference sequence). Trimming removed 5 bases from V and 4 bases from J; junction bases left unmatched: 7. The rearrangement links TRBV7-9 to TRBJ2-1; 8 nucleotides align to TRBD2. This clonotype was obtained from a man aged 18 to 30 in good health and CMV-seronegative. The specimen was PBMCs. CDR3 region: CASSPQRELYNEQFF. The CDR3 DNA reads TGTGCCAGCAGCCCTCAGCGGGAGTTATACAATGAGCAGTTCTTC.